This TCR beta chain was sequenced for a study of sequential checkpoint blockade in melanoma. Study context: Patients were randomized 1:1 to nivolumab-then-ipilimumab or ipilimumab-then-nivolumab first-line.

This clone is termed medium-sized. V shed 6 bases and J 4 bases; nucleotides not matched to a gene: 8. This CDR3 region has 14 residues. Germline CDR1 reads SGDLS; CDR2 reads YYNGEE. Sample treatment: randomized to nivolumab then ipilimumab (arm A) or the reverse (arm B). Repertoires were generated with immunoSEQ multiplex PCR, while TCRdb's copy carries only in-frame clones and drops some. The table lists about 5,700 clones, roughly 21% of them singletons. The chain combines TRBV9 with TRBJ1-2, with 8 bases that match TRBD1. This clonotype was obtained from a human donor with melanoma. The source material was tumor tissue (inferred from file names), sampled from a patient given nivolumab and ipilimumab in sequence. The CDR3 sequence: CASTRTGTPYGYTF. The CDR3 nucleotides are TGTGCCAGCACCCGGACAGGGACACCCTATGGCTACACCTTC.